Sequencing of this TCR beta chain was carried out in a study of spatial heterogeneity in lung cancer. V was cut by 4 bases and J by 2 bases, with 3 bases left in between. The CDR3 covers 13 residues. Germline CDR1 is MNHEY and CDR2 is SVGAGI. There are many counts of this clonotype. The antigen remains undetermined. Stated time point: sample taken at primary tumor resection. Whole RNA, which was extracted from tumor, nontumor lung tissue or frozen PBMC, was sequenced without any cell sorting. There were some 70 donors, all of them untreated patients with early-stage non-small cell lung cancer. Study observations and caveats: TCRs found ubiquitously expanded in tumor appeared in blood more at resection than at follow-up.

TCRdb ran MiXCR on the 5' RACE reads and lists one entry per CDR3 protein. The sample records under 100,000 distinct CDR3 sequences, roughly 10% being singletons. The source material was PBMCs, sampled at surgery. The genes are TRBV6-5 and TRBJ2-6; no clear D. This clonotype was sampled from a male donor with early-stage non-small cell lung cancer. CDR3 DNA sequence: TGTGCCAGCAGTTCTCCTGGGGCCAACGTCCTGACTTTC. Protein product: CASSSPGANVLTF.